A single sample is the source of the 25 T cell receptor beta chains below, sequenced in a study of beta chain features in type 1 diabetes. Study findings and constraints: All four CD4+ subsets of Type 1 diabetes patients contained TCRB CDR3s that were moderately but significantly shorter.

The antigens of these receptors remain unknown. The authors reverse transcribed all of the isolated RNA, so sequencing captured expressed TCRB transcripts. Produced via immunoSEQ multiplex PCR; TCRdb's table is partial and in-frame only. The data contain 550,000 to 850,000 clones, roughly an eighth of them singletons. Sequenced sample: naive CD4+ T cells from blood. These receptors came from a man aged 18 to 30 with type 1 diabetes.

Only a few counts were recorded for this clone. The CDR3 bases are TGTGCCAGCAGTGAGAGGACAGGTTTGGGGCGTGAGCAGTTCTTC. It encodes CASSERTGLGREQFF. The chain has TRBV6-1 and TRBJ2-1; 7 bases are shared with TRBD1. Germline lookup yields CDR1 MNHNS and CDR2 SASEGT. V lost 3 bases to trimming and J lost 9 bases; unmatched junction nucleotides: 11. The CDR3 is 15 amino acids.

The chain combines TRBV20-1 with TRBJ1-2; 7 nucleotides agree with TRBD1. This CDR3 has 11 residues. With 6 bases clipped from V and 8 bases from J, the junction kept 6 bases outside the gene matches. Germline values: CDR1 DFQATT, CDR2 SNEGSKA (reference sequence). This CDR3 reads CSARGLRGYTF. CDR3 nucleotides: TGCAGTGCCAGGGGGTTGCGCGGCTACACCTTC.

This clone was seen a handful of times. The rearrangement links TRBV2 to TRBJ2-2; no reliable D call. The V and J ends lost 4 bases and 1 base respectively, with 13 bases between them. This CDR3 has 16 amino acids. The germline V gene has CDR1 SNHLY and CDR2 FYNNEI. The CDR3 DNA reads TGTGCCAGCAGTGTCGAGATTCTACTGAACACCGGGGAGCTGTTTTTT. Translated, it gives CASSVEILLNTGELFF.

This clone was recorded a few times. The chain links TRBV2 to TRBJ2-3, with 9 bases fitting TRBD2. CDR1 and CDR2 (germline): SNHLY, FYNNEI. The CDR3 extends over 16 amino acids. V lost 1 base, J lost 5 bases, and 7 bases stayed unmatched. The CDR3 reads CASSEVASGAIDTQYF. The DNA for the CDR3 is TGTGCCAGCAGTGAAGTCGCTAGCGGGGCAATAGATACGCAGTATTTT.

The chain links TRBV7-6 to TRBJ2-7; a possible D gene is TRBD2 (6 bases). The CDR3 is 14 amino acids. Trimming cost V 5 bases and J 7 bases, with 18 bases left between them. The V gene's germline CDR1 is SGHVS and CDR2 FNYEAQ. CDR3 coding DNA: TGTGCCAGCAGCCCGGGGGATGTGCTGAGGGAGCAGTACTTC. Translated: CASSPGDVLREQYF.

This clone was observed a few times. The chain carries TRBV5-1 and TRBJ2-7; 10 bases match TRBD1. The V and J ends lost 1 base and 6 bases, in that order; junction bases with no gene match: 10. The V gene's germline CDR1 is SGHRS and CDR2 YFSETQ. This CDR3 has 16 residues. The CDR3 spells CASSLSIDGTGVEQYF. The CDR3 DNA reads as TGCGCCAGCAGCTTGTCCATCGACGGGACAGGGGTCGAGCAGTACTTC.

This chain uses TRBV6-5 with TRBJ1-4; D may be TRBD1 (5 bases). The CDR3 is made up of 13 amino acids. The germline V gene encodes CDR1 MNHEY and CDR2 SVGAGI. V lost 5 bases and J 5 bases, leaving 9 bases between the germline ends. The CDR3 is CASSRDRNEKLFF. Here the CDR3 DNA reads TGTGCCAGCAGTCGGGACCGCAATGAAAAACTGTTTTTT.

This clone came up a few times. The J gene is TRBJ1-1, the V gene TRBV19; 8 nucleotides agree with TRBD1. Germline V gene data show CDR1 as LNHDA and CDR2 as SQIVND (reference sequence). V lost 5 bases, J lost 1 base, and 3 bases stayed unmatched. This CDR3 has 14 amino acids. CDR3 amino acids: CASSLDRANTEAFF. CDR3 coding DNA: TGTGCCAGTAGTTTGGACAGGGCGAACACTGAAGCTTTCTTT. Full variable domain (outside the CDR3, taken from reference TRBV19 and TRBJ1-1): DGGITQSPKYLFRKEGQNVTLSCEQNLNHDAMYWYRQDPGQGLRLIYYSQIVNDFQKGDIAEGYSVSREKKESFPLTVTSAQKNPTAFYLCASSLDRANTEAFFGQGTRLTVV.

This chain links TRBV30 with TRBJ2-7, with D possibly called TRBD1 or TRBD2 (5 bases each). V lost 2 bases and J 9 bases, leaving 17 bases between the germline ends. Germline V gene lookup returns CDR1 GTSNPN and CDR2 SVGIG (reference sequence). This CDR3 has 13 residues. CDR3 sequence (DNA): TGTGCCTGGAGTAGCCAGGGACCAGGTACGCAGTACTTC. Encoded protein: CAWSSQGPGTQYF.

In this sample, this clone turned up a few times. This CDR3 is CASSGGTGNGYGYTF. CDR3 DNA sequence: TGTGCCAGTTCTGGCGGGACAGGGAACGGCTATGGCTACACCTTC. The rearrangement links TRBV19 to TRBJ1-2; 9 nucleotides line up with TRBD1. The CDR3 covers 15 residues. Germline CDR1 is LNHDA and CDR2 is SQIVND (reference sequence). Trimming at V came to 8 bases and at J to 4 bases, leaving 11 bases not matched to a gene.

There are a few counts of this clone. The chain links TRBV4-1 to TRBJ1-4; D ambiguous. V was trimmed by 0 bases and J by 3 bases, leaving 11 bases between them. CDR3 length: 16 amino acids. CDR1 is MGHRA, CDR2 YSYEKL, per germline. CDR3 region: CASSQDLGGSNEKLFF. The CDR3 nucleotides are TGCGCCAGCAGCCAAGATCTTGGAGGATCTAATGAAAAACTGTTTTTT.

This clone appeared a few times. The chain employs TRBV6-5 and TRBJ1-1, with 7 bases fitting TRBD1. The CDR3 loop spans 13 amino acids. J gave up 10 bases and V 2 bases, and 7 bases lay outside the gene matches. The V gene's germline CDR1 is MNHEY and CDR2 SVGAGI. CDR3 sequence reads: CASSYPAGGRAFF. CDR3 bases: TGTGCCAGCAGTTACCCGGCAGGGGGGCGAGCTTTCTTT.

This rearrangement joins TRBV6-1 to TRBJ1-6; 9 nucleotides agree with TRBD1. Germline CDR1 is MNHNS and CDR2 is SASEGT. J was trimmed by 0 bases and V by 7 bases; bases with no gene match: 7. The CDR3 is made up of 17 amino acids. The CDR3 loop is CASTDRGMSSYNSPLHF. Here the CDR3 DNA reads TGTGCCAGCACTGACAGGGGGATGAGCTCCTATAATTCACCCCTCCACTTT.

This clone was detected only a few times. The V call is TRBV27, the J call TRBJ2-1, with D maybe TRBD1 (6 bases). With 6 bases removed from V and 0 bases from J, the gap between germline ends came to 9 bases. Germline-derived CDR1 and CDR2 are MNHEY and SMNVEV (reference sequence). The CDR3 has 14 amino acids. CDR3 DNA: TGTGCCAGCAGGGGGACATACTCCTACAATGAGCAGTTCTTC. This sequence encodes CASRGTYSYNEQFF.

V is TRBV6-6 and J is TRBJ2-5, with 7 bases identical to TRBD1. Trimming at V came to 7 bases and at J to 3 bases, leaving 5 bases not matched to a gene. This CDR3 is built from 13 residues. Germline V lookup: CDR1 MNHNY, CDR2 SVGAGI (reference sequence). The CDR3 is CASTRDSKETQYF. Here the CDR3 DNA reads TGTGCCAGCACTCGGGACAGCAAAGAGACCCAGTACTTC.

Regarding this clone: An end of the junction does not agree with germline; a read error may underlie this. The chain couples TRBV7-8 to TRBJ2-1, with TRBD2 matching 9 bases. This CDR3 has 15 residues. Germline CDR1 reads SGHVS; CDR2 reads FQNEAQ. CDR3 nucleotides: TGTGCCAGCAGCGTAGCAGGACTAGCGTCCCGAGAGCAGTTCTTC. Amino acids: CASSVAGLASREQFF.

The chain couples TRBV6-6 to TRBJ2-3; 8 bases match TRBD2. Germline-derived CDR1 and CDR2 are MNHNY and SVGAGI (reference sequence). The J segment lost 3 bases and the V segment lost 11 bases, leaving 13 bases of the junction unmatched. This CDR3 contains 15 residues. This chain's CDR3 is CAGLMVAGRTDTQYF. For the CDR3, the DNA is TGTGCCGGCTTAATGGTAGCGGGGCGGACAGATACGCAGTATTTT.

The V gene is TRBV29-1, the J gene TRBJ2-3, with a possible D match to TRBD2 (5 bases). Germline CDR1 SQVTM, CDR2 ANQGSEA. This CDR3 spans 13 amino acids. V was pared by 3 bases and J by 1 base, with 8 bases between. The CDR3 loop is CSVDSVGTDTQYF. The CDR3 coding sequence is TGCAGCGTTGATAGCGTTGGCACAGATACGCAGTATTTT.

The table lists this clone with a few counts. The V gene is TRBV13, the J gene TRBJ2-3; D gene unclear. From germline, CDR1 is PRHDT and CDR2 FYEKMQ (reference sequence). The V end lost 5 bases, the J end lost 3 bases, and 15 bases lay between the germline ends. The CDR3 length is 15 residues. CDR3 loop: CASSQRPNPTDTQYF. CDR3 in DNA: TGTGCCAGCAGCCAACGGCCAAATCCTACAGATACGCAGTATTTT.

This clone was counted between two and nine times. CDR3 sequence: CASSYGTGGESVYGYTF. The DNA of the CDR3 is TGTGCCAGCAGCTACGGGACAGGGGGCGAAAGTGTCTATGGCTACACCTTC. V and J are TRBV7-9 and TRBJ1-2; 12 nucleotides agree with TRBD1. The CDR3 consists of 17 residues. Germline V lookup: CDR1 SEHNR, CDR2 FQNEAQ (reference sequence). After removal of 4 bases from V and 4 bases from J, the junction contained 10 bases not matched to a gene.

The V call is TRBV6-6, the J call TRBJ2-3; TRBD1 aligns across 7 bases. The CDR3 spans 15 residues. The junction had 8 bases not matched to a gene; V was cut back by 6 bases and J by 2 bases. Germline V gives CDR1 MNHNY, CDR2 SVGAGI (reference sequence). CDR3 nucleotides: TGTGCCAGCAGCCTGCAGGGACAGCACACAGATACGCAGTATTTT. It translates to CASSLQGQHTDTQYF.

This clone was recorded a few times. The chain uses TRBV2 and TRBJ1-4; 10 bases agree with TRBD1. Trimming removed 7 bases from V and 5 bases from J; junction bases left unmatched: 1. The CDR3 covers 13 residues. Germline CDR1 and CDR2: SNHLY and FYNNEI. This CDR3 is CASTGQGNEKLFF. The CDR3 bases are TGTGCCAGCACGGGACAGGGGAATGAAAAACTGTTTTTT.

The V call is TRBV6-5, the J call TRBJ2-7; the D gene could be TRBD1 or TRBD2 (6 bases each). Germline V CDR1 and CDR2: MNHEY, SVGAGI. V was cut by 6 bases and J by 4 bases, with 19 bases left in between. This CDR3 comprises 15 residues. The CDR3 DNA reads TGTGCCAGCAGCAGTGACAGGTCCGGGAGTTACGAGCAGTACTTC. This gives the protein CASSSDRSGSYEQYF.

This clone was detected only a few times. The chain is built from TRBV7-9 and TRBJ2-3, with TRBD2 identical over 11 bases. The germline V gene has CDR1 SEHNR and CDR2 FQNEAQ (reference sequence). J lost 2 bases, V lost 5 bases, and 12 bases had no gene match. The CDR3 extends over 18 amino acids. Here the CDR3 DNA reads TGTGCCAGCAGCCAATCACTAGCGGGGGCCCTATCCACAGATACGCAGTATTTT. Its translation: CASSQSLAGALSTDTQYF. The full variable domain, its missing parts supplied by reference TRBV7-9 and TRBJ2-3, is DTGVSQNPRHKITKRGQNVTFRCDPISEHNRLYWYRQTLGQGPEFLTYFQNEAQLEKSRLLSDRFSAERPKGSFSTLEIQRTEQGDSAMYLCASSQSLAGALSTDTQYFGPGTRLTVL.

The rearrangement links TRBV10-2 to TRBJ1-5; D uncertain. Per germline, CDR1 WSHSY and CDR2 SAAADI. V dropped 5 bases and J dropped 0 bases, with 5 bases sitting between them. CDR3 length equals 13 residues. In DNA, the CDR3 is TGCGCCAGCAGTACGTATAGCAATCAGCCCCAGCATTTT. Protein product: CASSTYSNQPQHF.